A selection of T cell receptor beta chains follows, all from one sample in a study of early T cells in non-severe SARS-CoV-2 infection. In TCRdb, the 5' RACE reads were re-called with MiXCR into one record per CDR3 protein. The table shows tens of thousands of distinct CDR3 sequences, with approximately 6.2% occurring only once. The specimen was whole blood. These TCRs come from an adult who was a healthcare worker with PCR-confirmed SARS-CoV-2 infection or an uninfected control (not recorded which). Both conserved end residues are part of each CDR3. A D gene is named only where the DNA matches it firmly. Clone size appears in some rows only: once, few, many, or a class for an expanded clone.

v_gene: TRBV5-1; abundance: few; d_gene: .; j_gene: TRBJ2-7; CDR3nt: TGCGCCAGCAGCTTGGCATTGGCCAGCTCCTACGAGCAGTACTTC; CDR3aa: CASSLALASSYEQYF
v_gene: TRBV28; abundance: many; d_gene: .; j_gene: TRBJ1-5; CDR3nt: TGTGCCAGCAGTGTCACAGGGTTCGGGGCTTACGTTCAGCCCCAGCATTTT; CDR3aa: CASSVTGFGAYVQPQHF
v_gene: TRBV15; abundance: few; d_gene: TRBD1; j_gene: TRBJ2-7; CDR3nt: TGTGCCACCAGCGGGATCCGGGACAGGGGGCTTGAGCAGTACTTC; CDR3aa: CATSGIRDRGLEQYF
v_gene: TRBV7-8; abundance: many; d_gene: TRBD2; j_gene: TRBJ2-3; CDR3nt: TGTGCCAGCAGCCCCCCGGGACTAGCTACAGATACGCAGTATTTT; CDR3aa: CASSPPGLATDTQYF
v_gene: TRBV12-3/TRBV12-4; abundance: many; d_gene: .; j_gene: TRBJ2-3; CDR3nt: TGTGCCAGCAGCCTGGCGGGGGCCGATACGCAGTATTTT; CDR3aa: CASSLAGADTQYF
v_gene: TRBV19; abundance: many; d_gene: .; j_gene: TRBJ2-1; CDR3nt: TGTGCCAGTAGTAAAACAGGTTCCTACAATGAGCAGTTCTTC; CDR3aa: CASSKTGSYNEQFF
v_gene: TRBV29-1; abundance: few; d_gene: .; j_gene: TRBJ1-1; CDR3nt: TGCAGCGTTGGCACTAGGAACACTGAAGCTTTCTTT; CDR3aa: CSVGTRNTEAFF
v_gene: TRBV12-3/TRBV12-4; abundance: few; d_gene: TRBD1; j_gene: TRBJ1-2; CDR3nt: TGTGCCAGCAGTGGATACCGGGACAGGGATTCGAACAACTATGGCTACACCTTC; CDR3aa: CASSGYRDRDSNNYGYTF
v_gene: TRBV12-3/TRBV12-4; abundance: few; d_gene: .; j_gene: TRBJ2-6; CDR3nt: TGTGCCAGCAGTTTATCCTTTCCCAACGTCCTGACTTTC; CDR3aa: CASSLSFPNVLTF
v_gene: TRBV20-1; abundance: many; d_gene: .; j_gene: TRBJ2-7; CDR3nt: TGCAGTCCACAGGACAGAATAGACCACGAGCAGTACTTC; CDR3aa: CSPQDRIDHEQYF
v_gene: TRBV20-1; abundance: few; d_gene: TRBD2; j_gene: TRBJ2-7; CDR3nt: TGCAGTGCTGGAAAAGGACTAGGGGTATCCTACGAGCAGTACTTC; CDR3aa: CSAGKGLGVSYEQYF
v_gene: TRBV10-2; abundance: .; d_gene: TRBD2; j_gene: TRBJ2-5; CDR3nt: TGCGCCAGCAGTGGAAATCAACTAGCGGGGGCCGGGACCCAGTACTTC; CDR3aa: CASSGNQLAGAGTQYF
v_gene: TRBV4-2; abundance: few; d_gene: TRBD2; j_gene: TRBJ2-4; CDR3nt: TGTGCCAGCAGCCAAGATCCAGCGGGGGGTGCCAAAAACATTCAGTACTTC; CDR3aa: CASSQDPAGGAKNIQYF